These T cell receptor beta chains were read from a single sample in a study of blood T cell repertoires in COVID-19. Clones were read by immunoSEQ multiplex PCR, and TCRdb kept only the in-frame ones, dropping some. The table shows 210,000 or so clones, with roughly 89% occurring only once. The sample consisted of peripheral blood. These receptors all come from a man aged 40-55 years with acute or convalescent COVID-19. CDR3s include the opening cysteine and the closing phenylalanine or tryptophan. Each record gives: clone size, D gene, J gene, V gene, CDR3 protein, CDR3 DNA. A D gene is named only where the DNA matches it firmly. Clone size is not always given. Where it is, it says once, few, many or a class for expanded clones.

.,.,TRBJ1-1,TRBV11-2,CASSFGQLAETEAFF,TGTGCCAGCAGCTTTGGGCAGCTTGCTGAGACTGAAGCTTTCTTT
.,TRBD1,TRBJ1-1,TRBV5-1,CASSTQQGWGTEAFF,TGCGCCAGCAGCACCCAACAGGGGTGGGGAACTGAAGCTTTCTTT
.,TRBD1,TRBJ1-1,TRBV5-1,CASSPDRGGLLAFF,TGCGCCAGCAGCCCGGACAGGGGAGGTTTGCTAGCTTTCTTT
.,.,TRBJ1-4,TRBV7-8,CASSRLQWGLKTNEKLFF,TGTGCCAGCAGCCGACTCCAGTGGGGCTTAAAAACTAATGAAAAACTGTTTTTT
.,.,TRBJ2-7,TRBV7-8,CASSVSYEQYF,TGTGCCAGCAGCGTATCCTACGAGCAGTACTTC
.,.,TRBJ1-3,TRBV6-5,CASSYSQGSGNTIYF,TGTGCCAGCAGTTACTCTCAGGGCTCTGGAAACACCATATATTTT
.,.,TRBJ2-1,TRBV4-1,CASSSTDLARNEQFF,TGCGCCAGCAGCTCAACCGACCTAGCGAGGAATGAGCAGTTCTTC
few,.,TRBJ1-1,TRBV6-5,CASSNTGSEAFF,TGTGCCAGCAGTAACACAGGGAGTGAAGCTTTCTTT
.,TRBD1,TRBJ1-2,TRBV10-2,CASSETGDPPGYTF,TGCGCCAGCAGTGAAACAGGGGACCCACCTGGCTACACCTTC
.,TRBD1,TRBJ2-7,TRBV6-8,CASTTPDRTGSYEQYF,TGTGCCAGCACTACTCCCGATCGGACAGGGAGCTACGAGCAGTACTTC
.,.,TRBJ2-7,TRBV6-6,CASALVPSEQYF,TGTGCCAGCGCTTTAGTTCCAAGCGAGCAGTACTTC
.,.,TRBJ1-4,TRBV5-4,CASSFGQQTRATNEKLFF,TGTGCCAGCAGCTTCGGTCAACAGACTAGAGCGACTAATGAAAAACTGTTTTTT
once,TRBD2,TRBJ2-2,TRBV19,CASKSNFRRDYNDTGELFF,TGTGCCAGTAAATCGAATTTTCGTCGGGACTATAACGACACCGGGGAGCTGTTTTTT
.,.,TRBJ1-5,TRBV18,CASSPGSNQPQHF,TGTGCCAGCTCACCCGGGAGCAATCAGCCCCAGCATTTT
.,.,TRBJ1-2,TRBV7-2,CASSSGTSNYGYTF,TGTGCCAGCAGCTCCGGGACTTCCAACTATGGCTACACCTTC
.,TRBD1,TRBJ2-7,TRBV7-2,CASSHTGQGHYEQYF,TGTGCCAGCAGCCACACGGGACAGGGCCACTACGAGCAGTACTTC